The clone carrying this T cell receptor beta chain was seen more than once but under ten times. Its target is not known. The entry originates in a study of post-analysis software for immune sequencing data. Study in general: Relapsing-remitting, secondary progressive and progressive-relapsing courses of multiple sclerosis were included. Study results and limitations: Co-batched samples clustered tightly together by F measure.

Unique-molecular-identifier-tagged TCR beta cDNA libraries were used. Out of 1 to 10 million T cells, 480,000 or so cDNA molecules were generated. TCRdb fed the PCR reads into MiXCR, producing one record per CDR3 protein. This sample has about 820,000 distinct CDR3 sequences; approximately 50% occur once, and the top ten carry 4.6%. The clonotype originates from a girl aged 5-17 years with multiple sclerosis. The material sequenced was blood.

CDR3 sequence reads: CASSISGLQETQYF. Here the CDR3 DNA reads TGTGCCAGCAGCATCTCGGGACTCCAAGAGACCCAGTACTTC. The genes are TRBV7-2 and TRBJ2-5; possible D gene TRBD2, 6 bases. The CDR3 length is 14 residues. The V end was cut by 5 bases, the J end by 1 base, with 11 bases between. Germline V gene data show CDR1 as SGHTA and CDR2 as FQGNSA.